Listed here is a single T cell receptor (beta chain). Germline assignment: CDR1 SGHTA and CDR2 FQGNSA. The CDR3 is 17 amino acids. V dropped 2 bases and J dropped 0 bases, with 13 bases sitting between them. The data were taken from a study of blood T cell repertoires in COVID-19. How the authors handled the data: How many nucleated cells were present was estimated from reference gene primer amplification. Clones were sequenced by immunoSEQ multiplex PCR, and TCRdb holds only the in-frame ones, with some missing. V, J and clone size reflect that table, while D and trimming were determined from the DNA. The profile shows a few hundred thousand clones, 80% to 90% of them singletons.

V and J are TRBV7-2 and TRBJ2-2; D ambiguous. The source is a man aged 18 to 35 with acute COVID-19. The sequencing sample was made of PBMCs or T cells enriched from blood (not recorded which). The DNA for the CDR3 is TGTGCCAGCAGCTTATTATCCGTACTCGCGAACACCGGGGAGCTGTTTTTT. Protein: CASSLLSVLANTGELFF.